The rows below give T cell receptor beta chains drawn from one sample of a study of neurological immune-mediated disorders. MiXCR, applied by TCRdb to the 5' RACE reads, yields one record per CDR3 protein. The repertoire holds tens of thousands of distinct CDR3 sequences, with about 16% as singletons. The sample comprised PBMCs. Receptor source: a man between 65 and 85 years old in good health. Each CDR3 is given with its conserved first and last residue. The D gene is left open where the match is weak. Size is omitted from some rows. Given values are once, few, many or a class for expanded clones.

V: TRBV20-1; size: many; J: TRBJ2-1; D: .; CDR3: CSASSGKRLDNEQFF; DNA: TGCAGTGCTAGCAGCGGAAAGCGGTTGGACAATGAGCAGTTCTTC
V: TRBV7-2; size: .; J: TRBJ2-3; D: .; CDR3: CAISRGLLGDTQYF; DNA: TGTGCCATCAGTCGGGGACTTCTTGGCGATACGCAGTATTTT
V: TRBV2; size: many; J: TRBJ2-5; D: TRBD2; CDR3: CASSDLAAQETQYF; DNA: TGTGCCAGCAGTGACCTAGCGGCTCAAGAGACCCAGTACTTC
V: TRBV12-3/TRBV12-4; size: many; J: TRBJ2-7; D: .; CDR3: CASSLTPTKQYF; DNA: TGTGCCAGCAGTTTAACCCCCACCAAGCAGTACTTC
V: TRBV12-3/TRBV12-4; size: many; J: TRBJ2-7; D: .; CDR3: CASSLIDGQGEYEQYF; DNA: TGTGCCAGCAGTTTAATCGATGGGCAAGGAGAGTACGAGCAGTACTTC
V: TRBV15; size: medium-sized; J: TRBJ2-5; D: .; CDR3: CATSRGDLRQQETQYF; DNA: TGTGCCACCAGCAGAGGGGATCTCAGACAACAAGAGACCCAGTACTTC
V: TRBV24-1; size: many; J: TRBJ2-3; D: .; CDR3: CATSDPLRPGPSTDTQYF; DNA: TGTGCCACCAGTGACCCCTTGAGACCGGGACCTAGCACAGATACGCAGTATTTT
V: TRBV20-1; size: many; J: TRBJ1-1; D: TRBD1; CDR3: CSADRGGVGTEAFF; DNA: TGCAGTGCTGACAGGGGTGGGGTTGGCACTGAAGCTTTCTTT
V: TRBV10-3; size: many; J: TRBJ1-3; D: .; CDR3: CAISAGAVSGNTIYF; DNA: TGTGCCATCAGTGCAGGGGCCGTCTCTGGAAACACCATATATTTT
V: TRBV10-3; size: many; J: TRBJ1-5; D: .; CDR3: CAISESGPFGQPQHF; DNA: TGTGCCATCAGTGAGTCAGGGCCTTTCGGGCAGCCCCAGCATTTT
V: TRBV28; size: many; J: TRBJ1-1; D: .; CDR3: CASSSPALNTEAFF; DNA: TGTGCCAGCAGTTCCCCCGCGTTGAACACTGAAGCTTTCTTT
V: TRBV28; size: many; J: TRBJ2-7; D: .; CDR3: CASSLFPGAAREQYF; DNA: TGTGCCAGCAGTTTATTTCCAGGGGCAGCACGAGAGCAGTACTTC